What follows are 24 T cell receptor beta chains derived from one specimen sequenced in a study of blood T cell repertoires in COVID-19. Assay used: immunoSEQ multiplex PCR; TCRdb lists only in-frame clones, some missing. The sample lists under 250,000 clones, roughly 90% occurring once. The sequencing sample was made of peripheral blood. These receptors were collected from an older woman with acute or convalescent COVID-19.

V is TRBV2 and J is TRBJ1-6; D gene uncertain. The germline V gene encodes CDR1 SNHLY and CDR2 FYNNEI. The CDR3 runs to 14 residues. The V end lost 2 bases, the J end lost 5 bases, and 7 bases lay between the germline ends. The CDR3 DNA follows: TGTGCCAGCAGTGAAAGTACTCATAATTCACCCCTCCACTTT. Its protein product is CASSESTHNSPLHF.

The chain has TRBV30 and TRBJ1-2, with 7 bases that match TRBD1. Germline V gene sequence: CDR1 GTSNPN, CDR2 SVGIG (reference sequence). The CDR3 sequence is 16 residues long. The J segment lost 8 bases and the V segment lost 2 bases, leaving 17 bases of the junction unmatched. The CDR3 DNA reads TGTGCCTGGAGTCGGGACAGAAGCTTAAAATTAAGAGGCTACACCTTC. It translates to CAWSRDRSLKLRGYTF. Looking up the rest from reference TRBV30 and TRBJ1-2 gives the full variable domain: SQTIHQWPATLVQPVGSPLSLECTVEGTSNPNLYWYRQAAGRGLQLLFYSVGIGQISSEVPQNLSASRPQDRQFILSSKKLLLSDSGFYLCAWSRDRSLKLRGYTFGSGTRLTVV.

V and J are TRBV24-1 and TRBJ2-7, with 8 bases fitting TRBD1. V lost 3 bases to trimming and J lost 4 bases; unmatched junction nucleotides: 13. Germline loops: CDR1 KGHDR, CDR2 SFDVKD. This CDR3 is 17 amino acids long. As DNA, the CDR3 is TGTGCCACCAGTGATCCTACAGGGGGGATAACGGGATACGAGCAGTACTTC. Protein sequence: CATSDPTGGITGYEQYF.

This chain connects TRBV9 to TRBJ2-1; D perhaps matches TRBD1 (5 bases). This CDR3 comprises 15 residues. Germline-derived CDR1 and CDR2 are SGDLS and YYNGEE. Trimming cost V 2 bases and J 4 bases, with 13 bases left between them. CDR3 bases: TGTGCCAGCAGCGTCGACGAACAGGCTTACAATGAGCAGTTCTTC. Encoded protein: CASSVDEQAYNEQFF.

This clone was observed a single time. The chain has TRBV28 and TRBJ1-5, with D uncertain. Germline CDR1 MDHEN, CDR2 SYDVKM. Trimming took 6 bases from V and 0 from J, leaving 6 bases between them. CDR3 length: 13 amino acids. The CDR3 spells CASSLYSNQPQHF. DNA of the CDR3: TGTGCCAGCAGCCTCTATAGCAATCAGCCCCAGCATTTT. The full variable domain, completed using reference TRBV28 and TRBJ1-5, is DVKVTQSSRYLVKRTGEKVFLECVQDMDHENMFWYRQDPGLGLRLIYFSYDVKMKEKGDIPEGYSVSREKKERFSLILESASTNQTSMYLCASSLYSNQPQHFGDGTRLSIL.

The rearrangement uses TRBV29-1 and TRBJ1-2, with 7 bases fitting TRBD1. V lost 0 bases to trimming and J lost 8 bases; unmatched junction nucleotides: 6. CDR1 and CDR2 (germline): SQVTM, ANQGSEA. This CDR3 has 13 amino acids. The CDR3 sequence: CSVEDRDRGGYTF. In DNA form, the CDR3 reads TGCAGCGTTGAAGATCGGGACAGAGGCGGCTACACCTTC.

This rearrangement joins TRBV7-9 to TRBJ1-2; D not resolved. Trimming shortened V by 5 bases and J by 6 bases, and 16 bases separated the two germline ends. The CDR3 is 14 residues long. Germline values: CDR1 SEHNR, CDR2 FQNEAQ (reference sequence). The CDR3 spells CASSDTYIINGYTF. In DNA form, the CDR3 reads TGTGCCAGCAGCGACACGTATATAATAAATGGCTACACCTTC.

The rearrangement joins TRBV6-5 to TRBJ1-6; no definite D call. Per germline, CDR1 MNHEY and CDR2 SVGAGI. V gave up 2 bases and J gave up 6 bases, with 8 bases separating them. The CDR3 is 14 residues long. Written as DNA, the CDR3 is TGTGCCAGCAGTTACCGAGCTCTTAATTCACCCCTCCACTTT. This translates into CASSYRALNSPLHF.

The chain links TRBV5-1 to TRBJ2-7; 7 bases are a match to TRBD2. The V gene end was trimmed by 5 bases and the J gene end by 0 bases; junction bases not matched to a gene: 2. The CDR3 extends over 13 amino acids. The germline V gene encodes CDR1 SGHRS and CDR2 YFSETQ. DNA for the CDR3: TGCGCCAGCAGTCGGACTAGCTCCTACGAGCAGTACTTC. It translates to CASSRTSSYEQYF.

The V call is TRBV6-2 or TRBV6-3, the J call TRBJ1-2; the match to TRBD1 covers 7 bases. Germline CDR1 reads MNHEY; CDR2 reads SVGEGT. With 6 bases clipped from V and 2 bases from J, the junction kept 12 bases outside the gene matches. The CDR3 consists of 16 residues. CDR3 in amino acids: CASSLPTGIRNYGYTF. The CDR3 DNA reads TGTGCCAGCAGCCTACCGACAGGGATCAGAAACTATGGCTACACCTTC.

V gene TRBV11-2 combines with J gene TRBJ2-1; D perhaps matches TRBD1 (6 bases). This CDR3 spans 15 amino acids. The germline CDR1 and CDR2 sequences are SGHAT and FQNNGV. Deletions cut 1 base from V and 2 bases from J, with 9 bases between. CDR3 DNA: TGTGCCAGCAGCTTAGTCACAGGGACCTACAATGAGCAGTTCTTC. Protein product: CASSLVTGTYNEQFF.

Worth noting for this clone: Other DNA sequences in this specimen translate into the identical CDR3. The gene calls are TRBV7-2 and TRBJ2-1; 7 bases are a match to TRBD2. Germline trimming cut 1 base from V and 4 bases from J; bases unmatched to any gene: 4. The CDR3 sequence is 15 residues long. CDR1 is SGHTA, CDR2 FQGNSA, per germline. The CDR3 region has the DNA TGTGCCAGCAGCTTAGGACTAGCCCCGTACAATGAGCAGTTCTTC. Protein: CASSLGLAPYNEQFF.

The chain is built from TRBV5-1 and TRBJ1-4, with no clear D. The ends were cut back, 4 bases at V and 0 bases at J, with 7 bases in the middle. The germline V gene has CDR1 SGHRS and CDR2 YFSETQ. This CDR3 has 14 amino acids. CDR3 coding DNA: TGCGCCAGCAGCCCAGTTGCAACTAATGAAAAACTGTTTTTT. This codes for CASSPVATNEKLFF.

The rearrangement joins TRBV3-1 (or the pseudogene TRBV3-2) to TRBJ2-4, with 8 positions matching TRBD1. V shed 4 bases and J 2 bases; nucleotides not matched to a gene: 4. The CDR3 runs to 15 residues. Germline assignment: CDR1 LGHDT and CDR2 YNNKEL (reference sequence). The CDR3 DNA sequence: TGTGCCAGCAGCCCAGGACAGGGATCCAAAAACATTCAGTACTTC. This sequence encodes CASSPGQGSKNIQYF.

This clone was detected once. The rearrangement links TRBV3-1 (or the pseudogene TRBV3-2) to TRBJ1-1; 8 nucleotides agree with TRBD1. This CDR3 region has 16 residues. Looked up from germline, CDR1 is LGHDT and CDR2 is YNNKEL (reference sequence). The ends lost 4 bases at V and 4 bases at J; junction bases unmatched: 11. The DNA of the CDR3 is TGTGCCAGCAGCCTAGGACAGGGCCCAACCGGCACTGAAGCTTTCTTT. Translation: CASSLGQGPTGTEAFF.

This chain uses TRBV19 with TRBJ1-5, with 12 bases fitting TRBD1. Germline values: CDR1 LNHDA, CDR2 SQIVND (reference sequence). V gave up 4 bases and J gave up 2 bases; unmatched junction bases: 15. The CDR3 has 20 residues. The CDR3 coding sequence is TGTGCCAGTAGTACCCGGGGGGGACAGGGGGCGCGGAGTGGCAATCAGCCCCAGCATTTT. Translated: CASSTRGGQGARSGNQPQHF.

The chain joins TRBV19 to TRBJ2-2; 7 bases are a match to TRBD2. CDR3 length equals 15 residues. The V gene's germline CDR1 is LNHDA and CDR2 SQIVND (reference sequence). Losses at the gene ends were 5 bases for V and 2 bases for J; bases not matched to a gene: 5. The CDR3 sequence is CASSLSGVNTGELFF. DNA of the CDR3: TGTGCCAGTAGTTTGAGCGGGGTCAACACCGGGGAGCTGTTTTTT. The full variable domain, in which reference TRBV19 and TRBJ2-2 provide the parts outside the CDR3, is DGGITQSPKYLFRKEGQNVTLSCEQNLNHDAMYWYRQDPGQGLRLIYYSQIVNDFQKGDIAEGYSVSREKKESFPLTVTSAQKNPTAFYLCASSLSGVNTGELFFGEGSRLTVL.

The CDR3 protein is CASTQTGEQYF. Here the CDR3 DNA reads TGTGCCAGTACCCAGACGGGGGAGCAGTACTTC. V is TRBV19 and J is TRBJ2-7; possible D gene TRBD2, 5 bases. V lost 7 bases to trimming and J lost 7 bases, with 11 bases between them. The CDR3 has 11 residues. Germline assignment: CDR1 LNHDA and CDR2 SQIVND (reference sequence). Complete variable domain (other parts from reference TRBV19 and TRBJ2-7): DGGITQSPKYLFRKEGQNVTLSCEQNLNHDAMYWYRQDPGQGLRLIYYSQIVNDFQKGDIAEGYSVSREKKESFPLTVTSAQKNPTAFYLCASTQTGEQYFGPGTRLTVT.

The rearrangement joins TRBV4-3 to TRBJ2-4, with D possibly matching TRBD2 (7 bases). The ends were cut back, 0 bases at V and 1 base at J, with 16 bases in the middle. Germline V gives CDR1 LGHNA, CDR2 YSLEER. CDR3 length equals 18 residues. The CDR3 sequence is CASSQDPTGRGAKNIQYF. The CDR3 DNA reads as TGCGCCAGCAGCCAAGATCCTACTGGGAGGGGGGCCAAAAACATTCAGTACTTC.

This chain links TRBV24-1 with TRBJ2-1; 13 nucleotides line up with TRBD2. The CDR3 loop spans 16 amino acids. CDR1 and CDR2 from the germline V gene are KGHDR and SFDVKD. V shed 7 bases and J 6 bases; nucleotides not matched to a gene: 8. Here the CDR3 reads CATSSRTSGSLNEQFF. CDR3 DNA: TGTGCCACCAGCTCCAGGACTAGCGGGAGCCTCAATGAGCAGTTCTTC.

The CDR3 region has the DNA TGTGCCGGGGGGGACAGGGTGCTTGGGGCCAACGTCCTGACTTTC. It encodes CAGGDRVLGANVLTF. This sequence joins TRBV28 and TRBJ2-6; TRBD1 agrees at 9 bases. Germline trimming cut 11 bases from V and 3 bases from J; bases unmatched to any gene: 8. Germline lookup yields CDR1 MDHEN and CDR2 SYDVKM. The CDR3 runs to 15 residues.

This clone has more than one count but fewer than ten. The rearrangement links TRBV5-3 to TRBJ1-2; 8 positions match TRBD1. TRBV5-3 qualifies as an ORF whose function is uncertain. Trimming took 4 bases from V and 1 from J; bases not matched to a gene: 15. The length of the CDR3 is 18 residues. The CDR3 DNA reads TGTGCCAGAAGCCCAGATCGACCTGGGACAGGATTTAACTATGGCTACACCTTC. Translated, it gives CARSPDRPGTGFNYGYTF.

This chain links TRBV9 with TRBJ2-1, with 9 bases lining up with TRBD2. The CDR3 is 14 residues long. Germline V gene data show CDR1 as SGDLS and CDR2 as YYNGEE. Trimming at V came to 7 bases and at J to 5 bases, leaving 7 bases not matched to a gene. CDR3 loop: CASSGLAGNNEQFF. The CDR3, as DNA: TGTGCCAGCTCCGGGCTAGCGGGAAACAATGAGCAGTTCTTC.

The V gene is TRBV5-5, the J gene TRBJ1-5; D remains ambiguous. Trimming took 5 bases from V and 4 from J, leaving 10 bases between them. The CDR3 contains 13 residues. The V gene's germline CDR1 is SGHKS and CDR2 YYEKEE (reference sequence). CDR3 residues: CASRTDTNQPQHF. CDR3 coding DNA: TGTGCCAGCAGAACCGACACTAATCAGCCCCAGCATTTT.